This T cell receptor (beta chain) was retrieved from a study of CD8 T cells in ankylosing spondylitis. Generation of TCR beta libraries employed quantitative 5'-RACE incorporating molecular barcodes. In TCRdb, the 5' RACE reads were re-called with MiXCR into one record per CDR3 protein. In the table there are 200,000 to 250,000 distinct CDR3 sequences, around 6.6% of which are singletons. In its sample, this clonotype was seen a few times. What it recognizes is unknown. Findings and limits, study-wide: Ankylosing spondylitis blood appeared to carry a characteristic TCR beta motif of fewer than 10 highly homologous variants. From matched ankylosing spondylitis synovial fluid, disease-linked clones were reportedly recovered at significantly enriched levels. Disease-linked clones bore a CD8+ phenotype and were relatively rare in peripheral blood.

The germline CDR1 and CDR2 sequences are SGHNT and YYREEE (reference sequence). After removal of 1 base from V and 10 bases from J, the junction contained 8 bases not matched to a gene. The CDR3 loop spans 14 amino acids. The receptor was derived from a male donor with ankylosing spondylitis. The V gene is TRBV5-4, the J gene TRBJ2-1; 7 nucleotides align to TRBD2. Sequencing was performed on blood, either unsorted or a sorted T cell fraction (not recorded which). CDR3 nucleotides: TGTGCCAGCAGCTTGTGGCTAGCGGAATACGAGCAGTTCTTC. Amino acid sequence: CASSLWLAEYEQFF.